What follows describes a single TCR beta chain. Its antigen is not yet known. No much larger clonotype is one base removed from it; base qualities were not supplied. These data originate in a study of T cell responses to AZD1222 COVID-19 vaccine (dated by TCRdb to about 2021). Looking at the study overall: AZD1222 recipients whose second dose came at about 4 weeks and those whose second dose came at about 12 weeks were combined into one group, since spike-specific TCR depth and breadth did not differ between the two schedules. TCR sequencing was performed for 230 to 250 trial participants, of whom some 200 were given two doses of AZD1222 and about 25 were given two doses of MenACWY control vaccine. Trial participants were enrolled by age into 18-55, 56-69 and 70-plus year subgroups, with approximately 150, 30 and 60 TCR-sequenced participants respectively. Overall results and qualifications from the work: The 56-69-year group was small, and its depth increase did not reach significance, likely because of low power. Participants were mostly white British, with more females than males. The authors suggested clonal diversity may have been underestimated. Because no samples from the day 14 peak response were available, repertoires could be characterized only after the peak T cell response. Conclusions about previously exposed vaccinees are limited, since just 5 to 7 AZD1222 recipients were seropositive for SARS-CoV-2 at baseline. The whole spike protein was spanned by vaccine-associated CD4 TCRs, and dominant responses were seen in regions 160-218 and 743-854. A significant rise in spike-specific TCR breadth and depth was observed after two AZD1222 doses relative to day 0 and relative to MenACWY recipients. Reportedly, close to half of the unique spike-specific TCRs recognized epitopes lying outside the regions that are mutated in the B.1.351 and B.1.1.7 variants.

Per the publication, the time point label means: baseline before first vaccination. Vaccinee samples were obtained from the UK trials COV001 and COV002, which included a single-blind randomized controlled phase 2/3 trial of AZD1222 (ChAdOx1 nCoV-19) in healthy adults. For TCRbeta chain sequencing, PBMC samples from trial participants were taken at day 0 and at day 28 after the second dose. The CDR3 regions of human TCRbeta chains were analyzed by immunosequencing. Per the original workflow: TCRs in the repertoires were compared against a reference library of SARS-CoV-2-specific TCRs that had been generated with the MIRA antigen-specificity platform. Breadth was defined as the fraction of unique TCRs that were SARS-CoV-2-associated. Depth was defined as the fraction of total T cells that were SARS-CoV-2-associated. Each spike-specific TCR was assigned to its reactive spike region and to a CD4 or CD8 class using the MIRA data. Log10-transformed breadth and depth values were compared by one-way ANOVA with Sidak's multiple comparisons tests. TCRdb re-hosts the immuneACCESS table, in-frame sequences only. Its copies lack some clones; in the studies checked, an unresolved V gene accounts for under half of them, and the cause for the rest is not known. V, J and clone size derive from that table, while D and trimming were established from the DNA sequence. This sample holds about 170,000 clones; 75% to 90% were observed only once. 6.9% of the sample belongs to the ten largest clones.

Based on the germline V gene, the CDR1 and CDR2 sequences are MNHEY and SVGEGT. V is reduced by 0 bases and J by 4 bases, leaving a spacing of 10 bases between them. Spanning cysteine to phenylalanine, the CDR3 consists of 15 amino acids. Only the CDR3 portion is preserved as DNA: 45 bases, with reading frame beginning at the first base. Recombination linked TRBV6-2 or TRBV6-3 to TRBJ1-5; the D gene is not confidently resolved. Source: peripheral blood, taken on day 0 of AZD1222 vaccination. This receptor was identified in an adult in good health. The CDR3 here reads CASSYSRQGNQPQHF. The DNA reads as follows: TGTGCCAGCAGTTACTCGAGACAAGGAAATCAGCCCCAGCATTTT.